This T cell receptor (beta chain) is drawn from a study of T cells after yellow fever vaccination. The wider study: SMART-Seq v4 Ultra Low Input handled preparation of low-cell-number fractions. Study-level findings and limits: In post-booster samples, most primary-vaccination clones reappeared (96% CD4, 70% to 90% CD8).

V shed 3 bases and J shed 4 bases, with 13 bases lying between them. The CDR3 consists of 15 residues. Notes on this clonotype: What it recognizes is unknown.

It was through 5'RACE template switching that TCR cDNA was made, with a universal primer site and UMIs added. From the 5' RACE reads, TCRdb called clonotypes with MiXCR, one entry per CDR3 protein. The table lists under 500,000 distinct CDR3 sequences, about 19% of them singletons. J is TRBJ1-5 and V is TRBV12-3 or TRBV12-4, with D possibly being TRBD1 (5 bases). The input for sequencing was PBMCs, taken before the yellow fever booster vaccination. The sequence derives from a man aged 18 to 29 who received the YFV17D yellow fever vaccine. The CDR3 sequence is CASSFDTGGNQPQHF. CDR3 DNA sequence: TGTGCCAGCAGTTTTGACACGGGGGGAAATCAGCCCCAGCATTTT.